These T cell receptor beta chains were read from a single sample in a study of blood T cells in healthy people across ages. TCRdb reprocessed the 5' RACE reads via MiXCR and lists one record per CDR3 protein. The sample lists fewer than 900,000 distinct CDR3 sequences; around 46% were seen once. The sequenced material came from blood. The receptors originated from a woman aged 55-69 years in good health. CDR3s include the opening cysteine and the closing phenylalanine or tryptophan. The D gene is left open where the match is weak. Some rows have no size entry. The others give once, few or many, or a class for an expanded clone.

CDR3nt: TGCAGTGCCCTGATGAGGAACAGGCTCAAGCCCGAGCGGTACTTC
CDR3aa: CSALMRNRLKPERYF
v_gene: TRBV20-1
j_gene: TRBJ2-5
abundance: .
d_gene: .

CDR3nt: TGTGCCAGCAGCCAAGTGACAGGTTTAAACAATGAGCAGTACTTC
CDR3aa: CASSQVTGLNNEQYF
v_gene: TRBV3-1
j_gene: TRBJ2-5
abundance: .
d_gene: .

CDR3nt: TGCAGTGCTAGAGATTTGGACAGGGAACGGAATGAGCAGTTCTTC
CDR3aa: CSARDLDRERNEQFF
v_gene: TRBV20-1
j_gene: TRBJ2-1
abundance: .
d_gene: TRBD1

CDR3nt: TGTGCCAGCAGCACAACAGGGAGTGAAGCTTTCTTT
CDR3aa: CASSTTGSEAFF
v_gene: TRBV6-2/TRBV6-3
j_gene: TRBJ1-1
abundance: once
d_gene: .

CDR3nt: TGTGCCACGGTAGCCGTTAATGAGCAGTTCTTC
CDR3aa: CATVAVNEQFF
v_gene: TRBV10-3
j_gene: TRBJ2-1
abundance: many
d_gene: .

CDR3nt: TGTGCCAGCACCCTAGGGGGATATGAGCAGTTCTTC
CDR3aa: CASTLGGYEQFF
v_gene: TRBV3-1
j_gene: TRBJ2-1
abundance: many
d_gene: .

CDR3nt: TGCGCCAGCAGCTTGGTGGGGCTGGAGACTGAAGCTTTCTTT
CDR3aa: CASSLVGLETEAFF
v_gene: TRBV5-1
j_gene: TRBJ1-1
abundance: .
d_gene: .

CDR3nt: TGCAGTGTCGGACAGCGGGGATACGAGCAGTACTTC
CDR3aa: CSVGQRGYEQYF
v_gene: TRBV20-1
j_gene: TRBJ2-7
abundance: .
d_gene: .

CDR3nt: TGTGCCAGCAGTGTTTCCCCGGGACAGACCTACGAGCAGTACTTC
CDR3aa: CASSVSPGQTYEQYF
v_gene: TRBV27
j_gene: TRBJ2-7
abundance: few
d_gene: TRBD1

CDR3nt: TGTGCCAGCAGCCTCACCCCCAGCGGGGGTGGCACAGATACGCAGTATTTT
CDR3aa: CASSLTPSGGGTDTQYF
v_gene: TRBV4-2
j_gene: TRBJ2-3
abundance: many
d_gene: TRBD2

CDR3nt: TGTGCCAGCAGACACGGACAGGTCCAAGAGACCCAGTACTTC
CDR3aa: CASRHGQVQETQYF
v_gene: TRBV7-8
j_gene: TRBJ2-5
abundance: .
d_gene: TRBD1

CDR3nt: TGTGCCAGCAGGCGGACTAGCTCCTACAATGAGCAGTTCTTC
CDR3aa: CASRRTSSYNEQFF
v_gene: TRBV2
j_gene: TRBJ2-1
abundance: few
d_gene: TRBD2

CDR3nt: TGTGCCAGCAGTTTAGGGGAGAACACTGAAGCTTTCTTT
CDR3aa: CASSLGENTEAFF
v_gene: TRBV12-3/TRBV12-4
j_gene: TRBJ1-1
abundance: many
d_gene: .

CDR3nt: TGTGCTAGCAGTTACGAGGGAAATACGCAGTATTTT
CDR3aa: CASSYEGNTQYF
v_gene: TRBV6-5
j_gene: TRBJ2-3
abundance: .
d_gene: .

CDR3nt: TGTGCCAGCAGTTACTCGGGCAGGGGTAACAATCAGCCCCAGCATTTT
CDR3aa: CASSYSGRGNNQPQHF
v_gene: TRBV6-6
j_gene: TRBJ1-5
abundance: .
d_gene: .

CDR3nt: TGTGCCAGCAGGACTAGCGGGGGGGCTAGCTCCTACAATGAGCAGTTCTTC
CDR3aa: CASRTSGGASSYNEQFF
v_gene: TRBV12-3/TRBV12-4
j_gene: TRBJ2-1
abundance: few
d_gene: TRBD2

CDR3nt: TGTGCCAGCTCCGCCAACTTGTACAATGAGCAGTTCTTC
CDR3aa: CASSANLYNEQFF
v_gene: TRBV7-2
j_gene: TRBJ2-1
abundance: once
d_gene: .

CDR3nt: TGTGCCAGCAGCTTGGAAACAGGAGTCAAGTACGAGCAGTACTTC
CDR3aa: CASSLETGVKYEQYF
v_gene: TRBV5-6
j_gene: TRBJ2-7
abundance: .
d_gene: .

CDR3nt: TGTGCCAGCAGCTCTGATTTGGGAGTTCAGTACTTC
CDR3aa: CASSSDLGVQYF
v_gene: TRBV7-2
j_gene: TRBJ2-4
abundance: few
d_gene: .

CDR3nt: TGCAGTGCTCCATCCCCGGCGTCGTGGGAGCAGTACTTC
CDR3aa: CSAPSPASWEQYF
v_gene: TRBV20-1
j_gene: TRBJ2-7
abundance: many
d_gene: .

CDR3nt: TGTGCCATCAGTGACCAGCCCCAGCAGCAGTACTTC
CDR3aa: CAISDQPQQQYF
v_gene: TRBV10-3
j_gene: TRBJ2-5
abundance: many
d_gene: .

CDR3nt: TGTGCCAGCAGCGGCCACCCGGGGACAGATACGCAGTATTTT
CDR3aa: CASSGHPGTDTQYF
v_gene: TRBV7-3
j_gene: TRBJ2-3
abundance: .
d_gene: .

CDR3nt: TGTGCCAGAAGCCTTTTAGATACGCAGTATTTT
CDR3aa: CARSLLDTQYF
v_gene: TRBV14
j_gene: TRBJ2-3
abundance: .
d_gene: .

CDR3nt: TGTGCCAGCAGCTTAGTAGGGACTAGAGAGGAGACCCAGTACTTC
CDR3aa: CASSLVGTREETQYF
v_gene: TRBV7-2
j_gene: TRBJ2-5
abundance: few
d_gene: TRBD2

CDR3nt: TGTGCCAGCAGTGAAGCGCCCGGGGAAGGGGGCTACACCTTC
CDR3aa: CASSEAPGEGGYTF
v_gene: TRBV2
j_gene: TRBJ1-2
abundance: once
d_gene: .

CDR3nt: TGTGCCAGCAGTGGGCAGGGGGAAGGGTACAATGAGCAGTACTTC
CDR3aa: CASSGQGEGYNEQYF
v_gene: TRBV27
j_gene: TRBJ2-4
abundance: .
d_gene: TRBD1

CDR3nt: TGCGCCAGTGGAACAGGGTTCTGGGAAAAACTGTTTTTT
CDR3aa: CASGTGFWEKLFF
v_gene: TRBV10-2
j_gene: TRBJ1-4
abundance: .
d_gene: .

CDR3nt: TGTGCCAGCAGCAATAGCGGGGGTGAGACCCAGTACTTC
CDR3aa: CASSNSGGETQYF
v_gene: TRBV7-3
j_gene: TRBJ2-5
abundance: many
d_gene: TRBD2

CDR3nt: TGCAGCGTTGCACACTCTAACACTGAAGCTTTCTTT
CDR3aa: CSVAHSNTEAFF
v_gene: TRBV29-1
j_gene: TRBJ1-1
abundance: .
d_gene: .

CDR3nt: TGTGCCAGCAGCCGTCGACTAGCGGGAGCTGGCGGCCAAGAGACCCAGTACTTC
CDR3aa: CASSRRLAGAGGQETQYF
v_gene: TRBV4-2
j_gene: TRBJ2-5
abundance: few
d_gene: TRBD2

CDR3nt: TGTGCCAGCAGGCGGGACAGGGCTACCACTGAAGCTTTCTTT
CDR3aa: CASRRDRATTEAFF
v_gene: TRBV7-9
j_gene: TRBJ1-1
abundance: few
d_gene: TRBD1

CDR3nt: TGTGCCGTGGGGACTAGCGGGGGGCGCCGCTCCTACAATGAGCAGTTCTTC
CDR3aa: CAVGTSGGRRSYNEQFF
v_gene: TRBV7-2
j_gene: TRBJ2-1
abundance: .
d_gene: TRBD2

CDR3nt: TGTGCCACCAGCAGAGGACATGGGGTGGGGTTCTTC
CDR3aa: CATSRGHGVGFF
v_gene: TRBV15
j_gene: TRBJ2-1
abundance: .
d_gene: .

CDR3nt: TGTGCCAGCAGCGGGGGGGCAATAGGTACGCAGTATTTT
CDR3aa: CASSGGAIGTQYF
v_gene: TRBV7-8
j_gene: TRBJ2-3
abundance: .
d_gene: .

CDR3nt: TGTGCCAGCAGCCCACAACAGGGACTCTACGAGCAGTACTTC
CDR3aa: CASSPQQGLYEQYF
v_gene: TRBV7-2
j_gene: TRBJ2-7
abundance: many
d_gene: .

CDR3nt: TGTGCCAGCAGCTTAGCCGGCACCGCCTACGAGCAGTACTTC
CDR3aa: CASSLAGTAYEQYF
v_gene: TRBV7-8
j_gene: TRBJ2-7
abundance: many
d_gene: .

CDR3nt: TGCAGCGGTGCGAAGGGAGGGGAGACCCAGTACTTC
CDR3aa: CSGAKGGETQYF
v_gene: TRBV29-1
j_gene: TRBJ2-5
abundance: .
d_gene: TRBD2

CDR3nt: TGTGCCAGCCACCGTCAGGGCTCCTACAATGAGCAGTTCTTC
CDR3aa: CASHRQGSYNEQFF
v_gene: TRBV12-3/TRBV12-4
j_gene: TRBJ2-1
abundance: .
d_gene: .

CDR3nt: TGTGCCAGCAGCTCCAGTGCCGGGACTAGCGGGAGAAAGACCCAGTACTTC
CDR3aa: CASSSSAGTSGRKTQYF
v_gene: TRBV9
j_gene: TRBJ2-5
abundance: few
d_gene: TRBD2

CDR3nt: TGTGCCAGCAGCCAAGCCACCCGCGTAGACGAGGAAAAACTGTTTTTT
CDR3aa: CASSQATRVDEEKLFF
v_gene: TRBV4-2
j_gene: TRBJ1-4
abundance: once
d_gene: .

CDR3nt: TGTGCCAGCAGCGTAGCGGTGGGGGGAGGCTACACCTTC
CDR3aa: CASSVAVGGGYTF
v_gene: TRBV9
j_gene: TRBJ1-2
abundance: .
d_gene: .

CDR3nt: TGTGCCAGCAGCGGCGGGCCGGGAGCCTCTGGGGCCAACGTCCTGACTTTC
CDR3aa: CASSGGPGASGANVLTF
v_gene: TRBV7-9
j_gene: TRBJ2-6
abundance: .
d_gene: .

CDR3nt: TGTGCCATCAGTGATTTGACAGGGGGCTACAATGAGCAGTTCTTC
CDR3aa: CAISDLTGGYNEQFF
v_gene: TRBV10-3
j_gene: TRBJ2-1
abundance: many
d_gene: TRBD1

CDR3nt: TGTGCCAGCAGTGGCAGTGCGGGACAGTACGAGCAGTACTTC
CDR3aa: CASSGSAGQYEQYF
v_gene: TRBV6-5
j_gene: TRBJ2-7
abundance: .
d_gene: .

CDR3nt: TGTGCCAGCAGTTTACCGGGACTAGCGGGAGGGCCCCAGTACTTC
CDR3aa: CASSLPGLAGGPQYF
v_gene: TRBV28
j_gene: TRBJ2-5
abundance: .
d_gene: TRBD2

CDR3nt: TGTGCCAGCAGCTCCCGTCCTAGCGGCACTTCCTACGAGCAGTACTTC
CDR3aa: CASSSRPSGTSYEQYF
v_gene: TRBV7-2
j_gene: TRBJ2-7
abundance: few
d_gene: TRBD2

CDR3nt: TGTGCCATCAGTGTTGGGGGCGCAGGGACAGATACGCAGTATTTT
CDR3aa: CAISVGGAGTDTQYF
v_gene: TRBV10-3
j_gene: TRBJ2-3
abundance: .
d_gene: .